This T cell receptor beta chain was sequenced for a study of T cells in tuberculosis. Time point: new active TB diagnosis, blood taken before or within 7 days of starting treatment. Sequencing was performed with immunoSEQ multiplex PCR; in TCRdb, only in-frame clones are kept and a portion is missing. The sample has under 40,000 clones, roughly 88% seen once. This clone was recorded a few times. The antigen is not known. Study-level findings and limits: Shorter CDR3-alpha in active tuberculosis partly drove smaller distances. Active tuberculosis alpha repertoires lay closer to GMM-specific TCRs than controls'.

The source material was PBMCs, sampled at tuberculosis diagnosis. This receptor was identified in an adult with tuberculosis.

The CDR3 loop reads CASSESEGSPSGELFF. CDR3 in DNA: TGTGCCAGCAGTGAAAGTGAGGGCTCCCCATCCGGGGAGCTGTTTTTT. The chain links TRBV25-1 to TRBJ2-2; tentative D call: TRBD2 (5 bases). The V end was cut by 2 bases, the J end by 6 bases, with 16 bases between. The germline V gene has CDR1 MGHDK and CDR2 SYGVNS. The CDR3 spans 16 residues.